This T cell receptor beta chain was sequenced for a study of shared T cell receptors in the human thymus. Sequencing was performed with immunoSEQ multiplex PCR; in TCRdb, only in-frame clones are kept and a portion is missing. The data contain a few hundred thousand clones, approximately 95% of them singletons. This clone is a singleton in its sample. V lost 3 bases to trimming and J lost 3 bases, with 8 bases between them. The CDR3 length is 13 residues. CDR1 PRHDT and CDR2 FYEKMQ come from the germline V gene (reference sequence). The sequence was obtained from a human donor. The source material was thymocytes. V and J are TRBV13 and TRBJ1-1; D gene ambiguous. The CDR3 DNA reads as TGTGCCAGCAGCTTTCTAGGGTACACTGAAGCTTTCTTT. Translated, it gives CASSFLGYTEAFF.